This T cell receptor beta chain originates from a study of blood T cells in healthy people across ages. Study results and caveats: Among T cells, TCR beta diversity per million cells dropped roughly linearly as age rose.

Then a second PCR, running about 6 to 11 cycles, was carried out with a sample-barcoded 5' primer and a J-beta primer mix. TCRdb reprocessed the 5' RACE reads with MiXCR, giving one entry per CDR3 protein. The sample has a few hundred thousand distinct CDR3 sequences; about 52% are singletons. Donors each provided roughly 11 milliliters of peripheral blood. On this clonotype: Its antigen remains unidentified.

This CDR3 region has 17 residues. Per the germline V gene, CDR1 is ENHRY and CDR2 is SYGVKD. V was shortened by 7 bases and J by 6 bases, with 25 bases between the two germline ends. The sequencing sample was made of blood. The chain carries TRBV10-3 and TRBJ1-5; tentative D call: TRBD1 (6 bases). This clonotype was obtained from a man in his fifties or sixties in good health. CDR3 sequence: CAINPRGGQGKGQPQHF. The CDR3 region has the DNA TGTGCCATCAACCCCCGAGGAGGTCAGGGGAAGGGTCAGCCCCAGCATTTT.